This T cell receptor beta chain was retrieved from a study of CD8 T cells in ankylosing spondylitis. Study results and limitations: One TCR beta motif, made up of under ten highly homologous variants, appeared characteristic of ankylosing spondylitis blood.

To note about this clonotype: Its antigen is as yet unknown. The junction differs from germline at one of its ends, possibly a read error.

TCRdb re-called the 5' RACE reads with MiXCR, one entry per CDR3 protein. The sample lists 670,000 or so distinct CDR3 sequences; around 19% were seen once. The V gene's germline CDR1 is SGHKS and CDR2 YYEKEE (reference sequence). There are 16 residues in the CDR3. The rearrangement uses TRBV5-5 and TRBJ2-4; 9 nucleotides align to TRBD2. This TCR derives from a male donor with ankylosing spondylitis. The sample was blood, either unsorted or a sorted T cell fraction (not recorded which). This CDR3 reads CASSLSSGVSKNVQYF. For the CDR3, the DNA is TGTGCCAGCAGCTTATCTAGCGGGGTTTCCAAAAACGTTCAGTACTTC. Combining the CDR3 with reference TRBV5-5 and TRBJ2-4 gives the whole variable domain DAGVTQSPTHLIKTRGQQVTLRCSPISGHKSVSWYQQVLGQGPQFIFQYYEKEERGRGNFPDRFSARQFPNYSSELNVNALLLGDSALYLCASSLSSGVSKNVQYFGAGTRLSVL.